The rows below give T cell receptor beta chains drawn from one sample of a study of cytomegalovirus exposure and HLA in healthy donors. TCRdb's copy holds only in-frame clones and misses some; the assay was immunoSEQ multiplex PCR. Here the sample table reports about 130,000 clones. The sequencing sample was made of PBMCs. The source is a man aged 25 to 40 in good health and CMV-seronegative. Both conserved end residues are part of each CDR3. A D gene is named only where the DNA matches it firmly.

TGTGCCAGCAGTGAAGGTCCAGGGGCCGGAAACACCATATATTTT | CASSEGPGAGNTIYF | TRBJ1-3 | TRBV2 | .
TGCGGGTTCGAGGAGGCTAGCGGTACTCCTGGCGCCAACGTCCTGACTTTC | CGFEEASGTPGANVLTF | TRBJ2-6 | TRBV29-1 | TRBD2
TGTGCCAGCAGTGAACCGACTAGCGGGAGGCCACATACCTACGAGCAGTACTTC | CASSEPTSGRPHTYEQYF | TRBJ2-7 | TRBV6-1 | TRBD2
TGCGCCAGCAGCCAAGATGACGGGACTAGCGGGGCCCCCAATGAGCAGTTCTTC | CASSQDDGTSGAPNEQFF | TRBJ2-1 | TRBV4-3 | TRBD2
TGCGCCAGCAGCTTGGAAGGGACAACTGAGGGAGATACGCAGTATTTT | CASSLEGTTEGDTQYF | TRBJ2-3 | TRBV5-1 | .
TGCGCCAGCAGCGTAGAGAATGAAAAACTGTTTTTT | CASSVENEKLFF | TRBJ1-4 | TRBV5-1 | .
TGTGCCAGCAGTTCCTCGGACAGATTTCTAGCCAAAAACATTCAGTACTTC | CASSSSDRFLAKNIQYF | TRBJ2-4 | TRBV28 | .
TGTGCCAGCAGCTTAGCGACTCTGGCGCCGGGCTACAATGAGCAGTTCTTC | CASSLATLAPGYNEQFF | TRBJ2-1 | TRBV7-9 | .
TGCGCCGGCAGCCAGGTACAGAACCCCACTGAAGCTTTCTTT | CAGSQVQNPTEAFF | TRBJ1-1 | TRBV4-1 | .
TGTGCCAGCACCCCATCCAGGGTAACCTACGAGCAGTACTTC | CASTPSRVTYEQYF | TRBJ2-7 | TRBV28 | .
TGTGCCAGCAGCTTGGGCCGGGACATTGAGCAGTTCTTC | CASSLGRDIEQFF | TRBJ2-1 | TRBV5-6 | .
TGCGCCAGCAGCCACCAACCGGGAGGCCCGGATGAGCAGTTCTTC | CASSHQPGGPDEQFF | TRBJ2-1 | TRBV4-3 | TRBD2
TGTGCCACCCAAGACAGGGGGCTTGTAGAGACCCAGTACTTC | CATQDRGLVETQYF | TRBJ2-5 | TRBV27 | TRBD1
TGTGCCAGCAGCCAAGATTTAAATCAGCCCCAGCATTTT | CASSQDLNQPQHF | TRBJ1-5 | TRBV14 | .
TGTGCCAGCAGCAAACAACCGCGGAACAGGGGGCGGGATGCTTTCTTT | CASSKQPRNRGRDAFF | TRBJ1-1 | TRBV7-2 | TRBD1
TGTGCCAGCAGCCTATTGGGGACTAGCGGAAACACCGGGGAGTTGTTTTTT | CASSLLGTSGNTGELFF | TRBJ2-2 | TRBV27 | TRBD2
TGTGCCAGCAGCCTCGACTTTGCGGGAGGGCGAGAGACCCAGTACTTC | CASSLDFAGGRETQYF | TRBJ2-5 | TRBV27 | TRBD2
TGTGCCAGCAGCGACGCCAACATCGCTAGCTGGGATGAGCAGTTCTTC | CASSDANIASWDEQFF | TRBJ2-1 | TRBV7-9 | .
TGTGCCTGGAGTGTGGGGCAGGTTGGTGATCAGCCCCAGCATTTT | CAWSVGQVGDQPQHF | TRBJ1-5 | TRBV30 | .
TGTGCCAGCAGTGAAAGGGTCCTAGCGGGTATTACAGATACGCAGTATTTT | CASSERVLAGITDTQYF | TRBJ2-3 | TRBV6-1 | TRBD2
TGTGCCAGTAGTACCGGGGAGTACCAAGAGACCCAGTACTTC | CASSTGEYQETQYF | TRBJ2-5 | TRBV19 | .
TGTGCCAGCAGCTTATTGGTGGGGGCTAACAGGGCTTTCTTT | CASSLLVGANRAFF | TRBJ1-1 | TRBV7-8 | .
TGCGCCAGCAGCCAGACGGACAGGGTTGAAGCTTTCTTT | CASSQTDRVEAFF | TRBJ1-1 | TRBV4-1 | TRBD1
TGTGCCAGCAGCTTGGTACTAGCGGTGGGAAACATTCAGTACTTC | CASSLVLAVGNIQYF | TRBJ2-4 | TRBV7-9 | TRBD2
TGTGCCAGCAGCACCCTGAGGGGGCTAAACTATGGCTACACCTTC | CASSTLRGLNYGYTF | TRBJ1-2 | TRBV7-9 | TRBD1
TGCAGCGCCTACAGAAACACCGGGGAGCTGTTTTTT | CSAYRNTGELFF | TRBJ2-2 | TRBV29-1 | .
TGTGCCAGCAGCTTAACTTTAGCGGGAGTAACTGAGCAGTTCTTC | CASSLTLAGVTEQFF | TRBJ2-1 | TRBV7-3 | TRBD2
TGCGCCAGCAGTTTTGGCGGGAGGGCCCCTAGCACAGATACGCAGTATTTT | CASSFGGRAPSTDTQYF | TRBJ2-3 | TRBV4-1 | TRBD2
TGTGCCAGCAGTTCCGGGACAGGGCGCTACGAGCAGTACTTC | CASSSGTGRYEQYF | TRBJ2-7 | TRBV27 | TRBD1
TGTGCCAGCAGCTTACGAGCGAACACTGAAGCTTTCTTT | CASSLRANTEAFF | TRBJ1-1 | TRBV7-3 | .
TGTGCCACCTCGCAGGGCAGGGAAGGGGACATTCAGTACTTC | CATSQGREGDIQYF | TRBJ2-4 | TRBV2 | .
TGTGCCAGCAACTACAGGGGATCAAACGCCGGGGAGCTGTTTTTT | CASNYRGSNAGELFF | TRBJ2-2 | TRBV7-2 | TRBD1
TGTGCCAGCAGTGATCTCGGGACTAGCGGGAGGGAGCAGTACTTC | CASSDLGTSGREQYF | TRBJ2-7 | TRBV6-1 | TRBD2
TGTGCCAGTCAGGGGACAGGGAGTTACGAGCAGTACTTC | CASQGTGSYEQYF | TRBJ2-7 | TRBV25-1 | TRBD1
TGCGCCAGCAGCTTACAGGGCAGTGACGGAAACACCATATATTTT | CASSLQGSDGNTIYF | TRBJ1-3 | TRBV5-1 | .
TGCGCCAGCAGCCATGGGAGTATCCTGAACACTGAAGCTTTCTTT | CASSHGSILNTEAFF | TRBJ1-1 | TRBV4-1 | .
TGTGCCAGCAGCTTGACAGGGGGCGATCGGCCCCAGCATTTT | CASSLTGGDRPQHF | TRBJ1-5 | TRBV7-9 | TRBD1
TGCAGCGTGCAAGGAGCGGGAGCATTTTACAATGAGCAGTTCTTC | CSVQGAGAFYNEQFF | TRBJ2-1 | TRBV29-1 | TRBD2
TGCGCCAGCAGCCCCACCGGGACAACAAGGGAGACCCAGTACTTC | CASSPTGTTRETQYF | TRBJ2-5 | TRBV5-1 | .
TGTGCCAGCAGCTTTACCCCGGGGGGGGCAGTCGAGCAGTTCTTC | CASSFTPGGAVEQFF | TRBJ2-1 | TRBV11-2 | TRBD2
TGTGCCAGCAGCTTCGGGACACTAATTGCCGGGGAGCTGTTTTTT | CASSFGTLIAGELFF | TRBJ2-2 | TRBV11-3 | .
TGTGCCAGCTCACCGGAGCCGGACAGTAACTATGGCTACACCTTC | CASSPEPDSNYGYTF | TRBJ1-2 | TRBV18 | .
TGCGCCAGCAGCTTGGCCCTTAGCTCCTATAATTCACCCCTCCACTTT | CASSLALSSYNSPLHF | TRBJ1-6 | TRBV5-1 | .
TGTGCCAGCAGTTTAAGTACAGAGGAGGTTCTGAGTGAAGCTTTCTTT | CASSLSTEEVLSEAFF | TRBJ1-1 | TRBV28 | .
TGTGCCGAGCAGGCGGGAGATTACAATGAGCAGTTCTTC | CAEQAGDYNEQFF | TRBJ2-1 | TRBV7-9 | TRBD2
TGTGCCAGCAGTGAAAATTGGGAGACAGGTTTCAATCAGCCCCAGCATTTT | CASSENWETGFNQPQHF | TRBJ1-5 | TRBV6-1 | .
TGTGCCTGGAGTGTACCAGGGGTAGTGGCTGAAGCTTTCTTT | CAWSVPGVVAEAFF | TRBJ1-1 | TRBV30 | .
TGTGCCAGTACCCTGGGGGGGAGCGGGAGAACAGATACGCAGTATTTT | CASTLGGSGRTDTQYF | TRBJ2-3 | TRBV19 | TRBD2
TGCAGCGTTGAAGAACCCCCCGACAGTCCCCAGTACTTC | CSVEEPPDSPQYF | TRBJ2-5 | TRBV29-1 | .
TGTGCCTGGAGTTCCCCATCCCGGGAAAAGGGGTATTTT | CAWSSPSREKGYF | TRBJ2-3 | TRBV30 | .
TGTGCCAGCAGCCTAGCGGGAATAGAAGATACGCAGTATTTT | CASSLAGIEDTQYF | TRBJ2-3 | TRBV5-6 | TRBD2
TGTGCCAGCAGTGAGGCACAGGACTATAATTCACCCCTCCACTTT | CASSEAQDYNSPLHF | TRBJ1-6 | TRBV6-4 | .
TGTGCCAGCAGTGAATACAGGACTAGCAAAGAGACCCAGTACTTC | CASSEYRTSKETQYF | TRBJ2-5 | TRBV25-1 | TRBD2